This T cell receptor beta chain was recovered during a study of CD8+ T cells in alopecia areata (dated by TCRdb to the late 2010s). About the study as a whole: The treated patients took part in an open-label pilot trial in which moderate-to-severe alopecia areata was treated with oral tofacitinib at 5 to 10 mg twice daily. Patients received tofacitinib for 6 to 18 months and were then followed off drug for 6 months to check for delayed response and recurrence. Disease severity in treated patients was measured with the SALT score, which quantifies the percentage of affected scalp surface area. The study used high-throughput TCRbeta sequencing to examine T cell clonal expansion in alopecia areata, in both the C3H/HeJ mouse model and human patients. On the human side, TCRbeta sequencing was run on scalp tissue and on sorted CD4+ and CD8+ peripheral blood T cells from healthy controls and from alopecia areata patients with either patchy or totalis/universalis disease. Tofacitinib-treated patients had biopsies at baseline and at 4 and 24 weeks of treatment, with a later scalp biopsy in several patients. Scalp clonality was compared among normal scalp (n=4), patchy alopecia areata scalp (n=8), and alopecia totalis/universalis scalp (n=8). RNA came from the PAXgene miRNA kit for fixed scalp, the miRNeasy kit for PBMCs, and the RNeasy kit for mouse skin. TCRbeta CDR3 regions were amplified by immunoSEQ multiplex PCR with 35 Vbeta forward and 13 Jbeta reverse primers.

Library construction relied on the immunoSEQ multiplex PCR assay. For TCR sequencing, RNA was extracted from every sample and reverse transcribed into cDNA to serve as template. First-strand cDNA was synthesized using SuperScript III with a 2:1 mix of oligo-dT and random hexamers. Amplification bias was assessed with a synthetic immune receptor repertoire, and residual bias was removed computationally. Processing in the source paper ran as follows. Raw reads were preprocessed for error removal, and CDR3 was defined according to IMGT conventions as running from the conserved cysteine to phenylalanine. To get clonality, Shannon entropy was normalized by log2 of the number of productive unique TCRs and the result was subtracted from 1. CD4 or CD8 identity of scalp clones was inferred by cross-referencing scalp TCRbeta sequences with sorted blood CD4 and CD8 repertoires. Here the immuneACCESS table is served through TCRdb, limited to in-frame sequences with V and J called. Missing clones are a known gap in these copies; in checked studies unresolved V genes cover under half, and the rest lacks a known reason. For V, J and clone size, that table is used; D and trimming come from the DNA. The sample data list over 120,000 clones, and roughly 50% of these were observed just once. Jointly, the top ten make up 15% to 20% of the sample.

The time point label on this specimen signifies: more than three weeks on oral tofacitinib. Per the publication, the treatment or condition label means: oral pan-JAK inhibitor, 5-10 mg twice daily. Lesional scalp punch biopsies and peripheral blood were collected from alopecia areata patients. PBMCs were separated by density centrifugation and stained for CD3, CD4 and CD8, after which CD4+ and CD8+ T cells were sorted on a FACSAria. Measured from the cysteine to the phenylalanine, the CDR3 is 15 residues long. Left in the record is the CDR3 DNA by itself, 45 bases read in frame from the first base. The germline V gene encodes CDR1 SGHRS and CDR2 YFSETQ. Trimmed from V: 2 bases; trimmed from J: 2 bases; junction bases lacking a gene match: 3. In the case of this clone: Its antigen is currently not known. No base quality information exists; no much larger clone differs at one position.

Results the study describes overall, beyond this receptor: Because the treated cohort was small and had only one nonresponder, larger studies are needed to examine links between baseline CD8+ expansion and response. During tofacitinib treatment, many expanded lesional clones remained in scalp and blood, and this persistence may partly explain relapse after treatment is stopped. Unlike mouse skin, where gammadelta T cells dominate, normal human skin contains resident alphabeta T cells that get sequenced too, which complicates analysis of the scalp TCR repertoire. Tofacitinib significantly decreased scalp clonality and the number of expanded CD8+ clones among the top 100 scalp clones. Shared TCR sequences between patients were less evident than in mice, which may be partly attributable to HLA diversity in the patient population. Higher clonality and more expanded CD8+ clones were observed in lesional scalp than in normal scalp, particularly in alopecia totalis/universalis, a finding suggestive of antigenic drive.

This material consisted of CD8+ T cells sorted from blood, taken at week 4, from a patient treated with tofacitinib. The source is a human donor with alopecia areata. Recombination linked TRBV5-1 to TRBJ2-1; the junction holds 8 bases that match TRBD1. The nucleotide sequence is TGCGCCAGCAGCTTCTTACAGGGGGCCTACAATGAGCAGTTCTTC. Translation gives CASSFLQGAYNEQFF.